The rows below give T cell receptor beta chains drawn from one sample of a study of blood T cell repertoires in COVID-19. Generated by immunoSEQ multiplex PCR, the TCRdb table keeps only in-frame clones and is missing some. This repertoire shows over 80,000 clones, 90% to 95% found once; its top ten account for about 1.7%. Input material: peripheral blood. The receptors originated from a man aged 55-75 years with acute or convalescent COVID-19. Both conserved end residues are trimmed from each CDR3. A D gene is named only where the DNA matches it firmly.

ATVGGEGTEAF TRBJ1-1 - TRBV6-5
ASSPRRGLWYNEQF TRBJ2-1 - TRBV14
ASSLLQGSTGELF TRBJ2-2 - TRBV28
ASSPDRGYGYT TRBJ1-2 TRBD1 TRBV19
ASSLELAGAREGTQY TRBJ2-5 TRBD2 TRBV5-1
ASSNGTGQNSPLH TRBJ1-6 TRBD1 TRBV5-1
ASSYGTGTYNEQF TRBJ2-1 TRBD1 TRBV6-5
ASSQVGSRGSNEKLF TRBJ1-4 - TRBV3-1/TRBV3-2
ASSSPPGTGGHTGELF TRBJ2-2 TRBD1 TRBV5-4
ASSPNNNEQF TRBJ2-1 - TRBV6-4
ASRQGSGELF TRBJ2-2 - TRBV7-2
ASRLQANTEAF TRBJ1-1 - TRBV6-5
ATSELGGLSSYNEQF TRBJ2-1 - TRBV24-1
ASSIGHRTDTQY TRBJ2-3 - TRBV7-3
ASSRQGGEYGYT TRBJ1-2 - TRBV28
AWSAATLNEQF TRBJ2-1 - TRBV30
ASSTGFDRRSQY TRBJ2-5 - TRBV5-4
ASMVTSTDTQY TRBJ2-3 - TRBV6-5
ASSLPNQPQH TRBJ1-5 - TRBV28
ASSSDRVLTSGANVLT TRBJ2-6 TRBD1 TRBV6-2/TRBV6-3
ASSLSPSGGVDEQF TRBJ2-1 TRBD2 TRBV4-1
ASSEETGVYGYT TRBJ1-2 TRBD1 TRBV6-1
ASISNSPLH TRBJ1-6 - TRBV10-1
ASSQGSTSREQY TRBJ2-7 TRBD2 TRBV4-2
SVEDTPAGELF TRBJ2-2 - TRBV29-1
ASSPGGSGSYEQY TRBJ2-7 TRBD2 TRBV10-2
ASSYGGNQPQH TRBJ1-5 - TRBV6-5
ASSHNQRAPSYEQY TRBJ2-7 - TRBV4-3
ASSSDRVADTQY TRBJ2-3 TRBD1 TRBV19
ASSVGGFGETQY TRBJ2-5 - TRBV9
ATLTGGFNYGYT TRBJ1-2 - TRBV24-1
SVGRTALNYQETQY TRBJ2-5 - TRBV29-1
ASSQGDYWTDTQY TRBJ2-3 TRBD2 TRBV3-1/TRBV3-2
ASSSLPTYEQY TRBJ2-7 - TRBV7-6
ASSQGVLPGGGVNEQF TRBJ2-1 TRBD2 TRBV4-2
ASSDTSFDTGELF TRBJ2-2 - TRBV25-1
ASSLGGGFNSPLH TRBJ1-6 - TRBV6-6
ASSTHVTGIIQY TRBJ2-4 - TRBV21-1
ASSYSPGGKAEAF TRBJ1-1 TRBD1 TRBV6-5
ASSPSRTGTPFDTQY TRBJ2-3 TRBD1 TRBV28
ASSLTFRGGETQY TRBJ2-5 - TRBV7-9
ATPGTGERKQY TRBJ2-7 TRBD1 TRBV30